The 14 T cell receptor beta chains given below trace back to one sample, sequenced in a study of graft-versus-host responses after intestinal transplantation. Data came from immunoSEQ multiplex PCR; TCRdb stores just in-frame clones and leaves some out. The sample records 5,500 or so clones, about 25% being singletons. The material was alloreactive CD4+ T cells from a mixed lymphocyte reaction culture, obtained before transplantation. Subset noted: CFSE-low proliferating T cells sorted from approximately 6-day pre-transplant mixed lymphocyte reaction (GvH or HvG direction). The receptor set was obtained from a human patient who was an organ donor for intestinal transplantation.

The chain joins TRBV6-5 to TRBJ2-2, with D uncertain. The CDR3 sequence is 13 residues long. CDR1 is MNHEY and CDR2 is SVGAGI in the germline V gene. Trimming pared 5 bases from V and 4 bases from J, leaving 8 bases between. The CDR3 nucleotides are TGTGCCAGCAGTAGAGGAGTCACCGGGGAGCTGTTTTTT. This sequence encodes CASSRGVTGELFF.

The rearrangement joins TRBV5-1 to TRBJ2-2; 8 bases are a match to TRBD2. Germline loops: CDR1 SGHRS, CDR2 YFSETQ. Trimming cost V 1 base and J 3 bases; bases outside gene matches: 2. The CDR3 runs 15 residues. CDR3 amino acids: CASSLTSGHTGELFF. CDR3 DNA sequence: TGCGCCAGCAGCTTGACTAGCGGCCACACCGGGGAGCTGTTTTTT.

The V gene is TRBV28, the J gene TRBJ1-1, with D possibly matching TRBD1 (5 bases). V was clipped by 3 bases and J by 6 bases, with 17 bases between them. Germline V gene sequence: CDR1 MDHEN, CDR2 SYDVKM. The CDR3 runs to 15 residues. CDR3 sequence: CASSFRAGMVAEAFF. The DNA of the CDR3 is TGTGCCAGCAGTTTTAGGGCAGGGATGGTGGCTGAAGCTTTCTTT.

CDR3 nucleotide sequence: TGCAGCGTTCGAAGCGGGGGCTCCTACAATGAGCAGTTCTTC. Translation: CSVRSGGSYNEQFF. The genes are TRBV29-1 and TRBJ2-1, with 8 positions matching TRBD2. The CDR3 totals 14 residues. Germline-derived CDR1 and CDR2 are SQVTM and ANQGSEA. The V gene end was trimmed by 5 bases and the J gene end by 0 bases; junction bases not matched to a gene: 3.

The chain links TRBV30 to TRBJ1-2, with unresolved D. The CDR3 has 12 residues. Trimming took 3 bases from V and 3 from J, leaving 8 bases between them. CDR1 is GTSNPN, CDR2 SVGIG, per germline (reference sequence). CDR3 bases: TGTGCCTGGAGGGGCTTTGACTATGGCTACACCTTC. Translation: CAWRGFDYGYTF.

This clone was seen a single time. For the CDR3, the DNA is TGCGCCAGCAGCGCCGGCGGCAGGAGGGAAAAACTGTTTTTT. Translating it yields CASSAGGRREKLFF. This chain joins TRBV5-1 and TRBJ1-4; no clear D. CDR1 is SGHRS, CDR2 YFSETQ, per germline. Trimming cost V 4 bases and J 8 bases, with 15 bases left between them. This CDR3 has 14 residues.

This sequence joins TRBV7-9 and TRBJ2-1, with 13 positions matching TRBD2. CDR3 length equals 17 residues. From germline, CDR1 is SEHNR and CDR2 FQNEAQ (reference sequence). The V and J ends lost 1 base and 9 bases, in that order; junction bases with no gene match: 9. DNA of the CDR3: TGTGCCAGCAGCTTAGGCGCAACTAGCGGGGGGGCGTTTGAGCAGTTCTTC. Translating it yields CASSLGATSGGAFEQFF.

This clone is medium-sized (0.01 to 0.1%) within its sample. The V call is TRBV6-6, the J call TRBJ1-1; D is possibly TRBD1 (6 bases). CDR1 is MNHNY, CDR2 SVGAGI, per germline (reference sequence). The CDR3 totals 14 residues. Trimming stripped 0 bases from V and 9 bases from J, with 14 bases between. The CDR3, as DNA: TGTGCCAGCAGTTACTCGGGGGGGGCAAGTAAAGCTTTCTTT. It is translated as CASSYSGGASKAFF.

By frequency in the sample, this clone is medium-sized (0.01 to 0.1%). CDR3 sequence (DNA): TGTGCCAGCAGACTTACAGGGTTGGGTTCACCCCTCCACTTT. The encoded protein is CASRLTGLGSPLHF. V gene TRBV6-6 combines with J gene TRBJ1-6, with D perhaps TRBD1 (6 bases). Trimming removed 6 bases from V and 9 bases from J, with 15 bases in between. Looked up from germline, CDR1 is MNHNY and CDR2 is SVGAGI (reference sequence). This CDR3 contains 14 residues.

The J gene is TRBJ2-1, the V gene TRBV7-9; 8 bases line up with TRBD2. Germline trimming cut 2 bases from V and 8 bases from J; bases unmatched to any gene: 8. The CDR3 has 15 amino acids. Per the germline V gene, CDR1 is SEHNR and CDR2 is FQNEAQ (reference sequence). The CDR3 sequence: CASSLTGTRAYEQFF. In DNA form, the CDR3 reads TGTGCCAGCAGCTTAACCGGGACTAGGGCGTATGAGCAGTTCTTC.

This clone is medium-sized by share. The gene calls are TRBV15 and TRBJ2-3; 7 bases map to TRBD2. The CDR3 is 17 residues long. Per germline, CDR1 LNHNV and CDR2 YYDKDF (reference sequence). J lost 3 bases, V lost 1 base, and 10 bases had no gene match. The CDR3, as DNA: TGTGCCACCAGCAGAGTACGTGCGGGAGTTAGGACAGATACGCAGTATTTT. This encodes CATSRVRAGVRTDTQYF.

This sequence joins TRBV30 and TRBJ1-6; 7 nucleotides agree with TRBD1. Germline V gene sequence: CDR1 GTSNPN, CDR2 SVGIG (reference sequence). The V gene end was trimmed by 2 bases and the J gene end by 9 bases; junction bases not matched to a gene: 4. This CDR3 contains 13 residues. This CDR3 is CAWSRNRGSPLHF. CDR3 coding DNA: TGTGCCTGGAGTAGGAACAGGGGTTCACCCCTCCACTTT. Based on the CDR3 plus reference TRBV30 and TRBJ1-6, the full variable domain is SQTIHQWPATLVQPVGSPLSLECTVEGTSNPNLYWYRQAAGRGLQLLFYSVGIGQISSEVPQNLSASRPQDRQFILSSKKLLLSDSGFYLCAWSRNRGSPLHFGNGTRLTVT.

The sample holds a few counts of this clone. The rearrangement uses TRBV28 and TRBJ2-3; 8 bases agree with TRBD1. With V trimmed by 6 bases and J by 4 bases, 6 bases remained unmatched. CDR1 and CDR2 from the germline V gene are MDHEN and SYDVKM. The CDR3 is made up of 14 amino acids. CDR3 DNA sequence: TGTGCCAGCAGGTTCGACAGGGGCCCAGATACGCAGTATTTT. It yields the protein CASRFDRGPDTQYF.

This clone ranks as medium-sized (0.01 to 0.1%). The gene calls are TRBV6-5 and TRBJ2-7; TRBD1 matches 9 bases. With V trimmed by 0 bases and J by 4 bases, 4 bases remained unmatched. The CDR3 runs to 15 residues. Germline loops: CDR1 MNHEY, CDR2 SVGAGI. CDR3 bases: TGTGCCAGCAGTTACTCGGACAGGGGTGGGTACGAGCAGTACTTC. Its translation is CASSYSDRGGYEQYF.